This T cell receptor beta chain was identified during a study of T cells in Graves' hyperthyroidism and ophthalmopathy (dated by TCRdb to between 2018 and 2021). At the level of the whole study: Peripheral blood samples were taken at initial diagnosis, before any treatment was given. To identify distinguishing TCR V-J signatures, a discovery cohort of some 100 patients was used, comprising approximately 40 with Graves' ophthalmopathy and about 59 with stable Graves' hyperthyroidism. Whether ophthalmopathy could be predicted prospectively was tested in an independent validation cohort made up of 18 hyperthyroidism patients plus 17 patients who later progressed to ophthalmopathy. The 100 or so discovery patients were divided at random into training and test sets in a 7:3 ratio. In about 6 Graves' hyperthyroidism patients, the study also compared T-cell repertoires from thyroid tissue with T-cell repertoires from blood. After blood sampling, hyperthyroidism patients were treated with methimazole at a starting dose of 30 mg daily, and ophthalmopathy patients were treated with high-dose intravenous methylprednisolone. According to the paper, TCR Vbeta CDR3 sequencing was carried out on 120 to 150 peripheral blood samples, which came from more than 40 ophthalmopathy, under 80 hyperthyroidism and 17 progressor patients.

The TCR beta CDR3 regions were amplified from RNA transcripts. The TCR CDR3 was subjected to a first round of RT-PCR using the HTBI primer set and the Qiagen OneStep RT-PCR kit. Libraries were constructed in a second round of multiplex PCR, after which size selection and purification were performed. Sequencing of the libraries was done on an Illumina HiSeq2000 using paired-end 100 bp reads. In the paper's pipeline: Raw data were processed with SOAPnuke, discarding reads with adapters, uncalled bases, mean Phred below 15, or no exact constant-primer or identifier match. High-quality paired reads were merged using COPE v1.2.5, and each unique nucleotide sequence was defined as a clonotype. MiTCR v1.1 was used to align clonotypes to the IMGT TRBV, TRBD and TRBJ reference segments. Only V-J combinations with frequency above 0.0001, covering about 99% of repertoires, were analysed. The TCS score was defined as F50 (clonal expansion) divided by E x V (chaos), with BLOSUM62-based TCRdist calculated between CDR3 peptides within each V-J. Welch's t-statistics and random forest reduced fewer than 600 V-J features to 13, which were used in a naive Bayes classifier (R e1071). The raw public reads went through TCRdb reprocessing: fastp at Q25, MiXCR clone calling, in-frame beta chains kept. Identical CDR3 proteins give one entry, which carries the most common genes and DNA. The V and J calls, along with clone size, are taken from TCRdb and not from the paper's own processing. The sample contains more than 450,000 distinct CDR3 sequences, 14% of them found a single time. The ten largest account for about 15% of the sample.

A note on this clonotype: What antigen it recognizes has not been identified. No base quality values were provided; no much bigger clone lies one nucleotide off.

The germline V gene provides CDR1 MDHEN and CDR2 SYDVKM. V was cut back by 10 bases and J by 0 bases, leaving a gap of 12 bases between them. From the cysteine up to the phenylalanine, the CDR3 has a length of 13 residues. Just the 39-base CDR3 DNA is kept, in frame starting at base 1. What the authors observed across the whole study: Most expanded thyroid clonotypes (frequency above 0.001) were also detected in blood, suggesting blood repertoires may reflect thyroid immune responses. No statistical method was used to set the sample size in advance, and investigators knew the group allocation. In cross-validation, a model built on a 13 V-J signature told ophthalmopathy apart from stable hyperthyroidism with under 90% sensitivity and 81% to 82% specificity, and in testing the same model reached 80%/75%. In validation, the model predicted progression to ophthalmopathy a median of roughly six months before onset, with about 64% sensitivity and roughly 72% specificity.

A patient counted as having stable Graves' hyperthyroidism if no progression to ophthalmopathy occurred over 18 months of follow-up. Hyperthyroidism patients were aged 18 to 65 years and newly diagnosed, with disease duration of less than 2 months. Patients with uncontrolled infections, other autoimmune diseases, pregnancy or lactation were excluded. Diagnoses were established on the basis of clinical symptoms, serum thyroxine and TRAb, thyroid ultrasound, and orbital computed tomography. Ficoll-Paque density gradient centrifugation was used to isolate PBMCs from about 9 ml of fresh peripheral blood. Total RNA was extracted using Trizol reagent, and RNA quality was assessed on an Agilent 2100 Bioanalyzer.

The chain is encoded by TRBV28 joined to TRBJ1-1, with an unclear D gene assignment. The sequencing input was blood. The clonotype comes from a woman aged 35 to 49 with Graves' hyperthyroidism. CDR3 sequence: CATLAPMNTEAFF. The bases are TGTGCCACCTTGGCCCCTATGAACACTGAAGCTTTCTTT.